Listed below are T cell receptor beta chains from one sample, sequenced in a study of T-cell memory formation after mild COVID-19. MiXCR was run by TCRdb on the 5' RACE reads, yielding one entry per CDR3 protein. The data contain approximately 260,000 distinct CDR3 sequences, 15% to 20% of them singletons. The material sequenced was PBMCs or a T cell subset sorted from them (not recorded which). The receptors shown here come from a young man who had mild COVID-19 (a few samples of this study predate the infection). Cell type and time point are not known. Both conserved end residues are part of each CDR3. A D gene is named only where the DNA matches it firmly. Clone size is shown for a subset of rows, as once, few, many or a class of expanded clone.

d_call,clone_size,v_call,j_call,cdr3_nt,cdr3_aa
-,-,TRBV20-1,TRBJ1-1,TGCAGTGCTAGAAGGGCAAACACTGAAGCTTTCTTT,CSARRANTEAFF
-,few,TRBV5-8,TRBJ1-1,TGTGCCAGCAGCTTGGCGGCGCCATCGGCTTTCTTT,CASSLAAPSAFF
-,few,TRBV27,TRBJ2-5,TGTGCCAGCAGTTTAATGTCTCTCTCGGAGACCCAGTACTTC,CASSLMSLSETQYF
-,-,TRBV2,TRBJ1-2,TGTGCCAGCAGTGAGGGTCCGTTCTATGGCTACACCTTC,CASSEGPFYGYTF
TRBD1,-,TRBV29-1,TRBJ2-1,TGCAGCGTCGGGACAGGGGCCAATGAGCAGTTCTTC,CSVGTGANEQFF
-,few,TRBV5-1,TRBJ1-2,TGCGCCAGCAGCTTGGCGGACAGCTCCTATGGCTACACCTTC,CASSLADSSYGYTF
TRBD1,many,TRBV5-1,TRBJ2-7,TGCGCCAGCAGCGGACTGACAGGGGGCTACGAGCAGTACTTC,CASSGLTGGYEQYF
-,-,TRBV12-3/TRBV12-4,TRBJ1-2,TGTGCCAGCAGTTTATGGGGGACGGGCTACACCTTC,CASSLWGTGYTF
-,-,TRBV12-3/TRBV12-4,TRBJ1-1,TGTGCCAGCAAGGGGACCGATTGGGCAGGGGAAGGTATTGAAGCTTTCTTT,CASKGTDWAGEGIEAFF
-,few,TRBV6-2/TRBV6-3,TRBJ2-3,TGTGCCAGCGAAGACCCGCTTAGCACAGATACGCAGTATTTT,CASEDPLSTDTQYF
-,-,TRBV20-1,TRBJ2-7,TGCAGTGCAAGGGGAATGGGGCCAAGCTCCTACGAGCAGTACTTC,CSARGMGPSSYEQYF
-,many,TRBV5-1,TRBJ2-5,TGCGCCAGCAGCGAAGCGGGACAGCAAGAGACCCAGTACTTC,CASSEAGQQETQYF
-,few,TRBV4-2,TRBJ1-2,TGTGCCAGCAGCCGCATCCCAAGGGACAATTATGGCTACACCTTC,CASSRIPRDNYGYTF
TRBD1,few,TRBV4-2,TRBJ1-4,TGTGCCAGCAGCCAGGTGGACAGGGGAGCGAAGAAACTGTTTTTT,CASSQVDRGAKKLFF
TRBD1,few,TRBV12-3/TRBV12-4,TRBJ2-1,TGTGCCAGCAGTTCAGGGACAGTGGCGTTCTTC,CASSSGTVAFF
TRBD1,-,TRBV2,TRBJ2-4,TGTGCCAGCACCCCTCGGACAGGGGGCGCAGACATTCAGTACTTC,CASTPRTGGADIQYF
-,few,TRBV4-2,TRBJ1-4,TGTGCCAGCAGCCCGGACGGGAGAGCTAATGAAAAACTGTTTTTT,CASSPDGRANEKLFF
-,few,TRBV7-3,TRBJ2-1,TGTGCCAGCAGCCCGGGGCGCGGCCGAACCAATGAGCAGTTCTTC,CASSPGRGRTNEQFF